This T cell receptor beta chain was identified in a study of T-cell reconstitution after alpha-beta-depleted transplantation in children. Study results and caveats: Newly produced T cells mostly accounted for T-cell counts and diversity one year post-transplant.

During its preparation, the TCRbeta library received unique molecular identifiers. TCRdb called the PCR reads again in MiXCR, with one record for every CDR3 protein. The sample holds fewer than 700,000 distinct CDR3 sequences, around 13% seen once. Germline CDR1 reads SGHTA; CDR2 reads FQGNSA. The trim removed 5 bases at V and 3 bases at J, leaving 6 bases unmatched. The length of the CDR3 is 15 residues. This clonotype was seen a handful of times. Its target is not known. The chain links TRBV7-2 to TRBJ2-4, with TRBD2 matching 8 bases. The sequence came from a male patient between 10 and 17 years old who had a stem cell transplant for acute myeloid leukemia, so the T cells may come from the graft donor. Specimen: PBMCs, mostly from graft donor cells, collected 360 days after TCRalphabeta/CD19-depleted stem cell transplant. The CDR3: CASSPRLANKNIQYF. In nucleotides, the CDR3 is TGTGCCAGCAGCCCCCGACTAGCGAACAAAAACATTCAGTACTTC.